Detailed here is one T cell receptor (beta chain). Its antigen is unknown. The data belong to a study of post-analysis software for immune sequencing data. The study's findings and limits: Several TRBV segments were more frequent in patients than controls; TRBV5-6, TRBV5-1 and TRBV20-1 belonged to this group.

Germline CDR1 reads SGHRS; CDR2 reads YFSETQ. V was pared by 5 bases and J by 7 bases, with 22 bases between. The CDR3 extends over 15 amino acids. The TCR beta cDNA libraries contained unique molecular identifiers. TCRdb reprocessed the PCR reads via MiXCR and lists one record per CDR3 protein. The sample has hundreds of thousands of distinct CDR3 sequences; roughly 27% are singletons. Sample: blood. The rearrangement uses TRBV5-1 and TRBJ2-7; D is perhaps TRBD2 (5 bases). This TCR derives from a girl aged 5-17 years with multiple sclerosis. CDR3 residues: CASRKIGVNYNEQYF. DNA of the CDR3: TGCGCCAGCAGAAAGATCGGGGTAAACTACAATGAGCAGTACTTC.